Listed below are T cell receptor beta chains from one sample, sequenced in a study of blood T cell repertoires in COVID-19. The method was immunoSEQ multiplex PCR; TCRdb's version includes in-frame clones alone and lacks a portion of them. Of under 300,000 clones detected, about nine tenths appear once; the ten largest clones hold 1.5% to 2%. The specimen sequenced was PBMCs or T cells enriched from blood (not recorded which). The receptors originated from a woman aged 40 to 55 who had recovered from COVID-19. Both conserved end residues are part of each CDR3. D genes are given only for firm matches. The size of a clone is reported for some rows only, either as once, few or many, or as a class for expanded clones.

J	size	D	V	CDR3	DNA
TRBJ1-1	-	-	TRBV19	CASSQMPGSYSRTFF	TGTGCCAGTAGCCAGATGCCCGGGAGCTACTCGAGGACTTTCTTT
TRBJ1-2	-	-	TRBV7-9	CASSEGLRRRVVGYTF	TGTGCCAGCAGCGAGGGTTTGCGCAGGAGGGTGGTTGGCTACACCTTC
TRBJ1-2	-	-	TRBV2	CASSEETGPYGYTF	TGTGCCAGCAGTGAAGAGACAGGTCCCTATGGCTACACCTTC
TRBJ1-2	-	-	TRBV25-1	CASSDFRGSFYGYTF	TGTGCCAGCAGTGATTTTAGGGGCAGCTTCTATGGCTACACCTTC
TRBJ2-3	once	-	TRBV28	CASSRTQDNLDTQYF	TGTGCCAGCAGTAGAACTCAAGACAACTTAGATACGCAGTATTTT
TRBJ2-3	-	-	TRBV7-2	CASSFRWAGASTDTQYF	TGTGCCAGCAGCTTCCGTTGGGCGGGGGCTAGCACAGATACGCAGTATTTT
TRBJ2-3	-	-	TRBV9	CASSVEQGGTDTQYF	TGTGCCAGCAGCGTAGAACAGGGCGGCACAGATACGCAGTATTTT
TRBJ2-1	-	TRBD2	TRBV9	CASSVSTRAGDRNEQFF	TGTGCCAGCAGCGTGTCAACACGAGCGGGAGATCGGAATGAGCAGTTCTTC
TRBJ2-3	-	TRBD2	TRBV11-2	CASSLPGTSGGLVHTQYF	TGTGCCAGCAGCTTGCCCGGGACTAGCGGGGGATTGGTACATACGCAGTATTTT
TRBJ2-5	once	-	TRBV5-1	CASSLGPVQETQYF	TGCGCCAGCAGCTTGGGCCCGGTCCAAGAGACCCAGTACTTC
TRBJ1-4	-	-	TRBV5-1	CASSLSAAGEKLFF	TGCGCCAGCAGCTTGTCGGCAGCGGGGGAAAAACTGTTTTTT
TRBJ1-2	-	-	TRBV19	CASSIGGKGLRGYTF	TGTGCCAGTAGTATAGGGGGGAAGGGACTGAGAGGCTACACCTTC
TRBJ1-2	-	-	TRBV5-8	CASSLRGHIYGYTF	TGTGCCAGCAGCTTGCGGGGACACATCTATGGCTACACCTTC
TRBJ2-7	-	TRBD2	TRBV2	CASKPSGREDEQYF	TGTGCCAGCAAACCGAGCGGGAGGGAGGACGAGCAGTACTTC
TRBJ1-1	-	-	TRBV2	CASSPTGPDTEAFF	TGTGCCAGCAGTCCTACGGGTCCGGACACTGAAGCTTTCTTT
TRBJ2-3	-	TRBD1	TRBV5-1	CASSTQGASTDTQYF	TGCGCCAGCAGCACCCAGGGGGCGAGCACAGATACGCAGTATTTT
TRBJ1-2	-	-	TRBV25-1	CASSEYGRGTGYGYTF	TGTGCCAGCAGTGAATACGGCCGGGGTACGGGCTATGGCTACACCTTC
TRBJ2-1	-	-	TRBV2	CASSVSGPEQFF	TGTGCCAGCAGTGTTAGCGGCCCCGAGCAGTTCTTC
TRBJ2-7	-	-	TRBV7-2	CASSLVFRYEQYF	TGTGCCAGCAGCTTAGTCTTCAGGTACGAGCAGTACTTC
TRBJ2-3	-	TRBD2	TRBV24-1	CATSDTTSSPDTQYF	TGTGCCACCAGTGATACGACTAGCTCGCCAGATACGCAGTATTTT
TRBJ1-6	-	-	TRBV18	CASSPLSGDSDNSPLHF	TGTGCCAGCTCACCTCTTTCCGGAGATTCAGATAATTCACCCCTCCACTTT
TRBJ2-2	-	-	TRBV5-1	CASRLNANTGELFF	TGCGCCAGCAGATTAAATGCGAACACCGGGGAGCTGTTTTTT
TRBJ1-1	-	-	TRBV9	CASSVDPGRSTEAFF	TGTGCCAGCAGCGTAGACCCAGGGCGTTCCACTGAAGCTTTCTTT
TRBJ2-7	-	-	TRBV6-5	CASSLRGPAYEQYF	TGTGCCAGCAGCCTCCGCGGGCCGGCCTACGAGCAGTACTTC
TRBJ2-3	-	-	TRBV4-1	CASSQIGGELRGTQYF	TGCGCCAGCAGCCAGATAGGGGGGGAGCTTCGGGGTACGCAGTATTTT
TRBJ1-2	-	TRBD1	TRBV28	CASSFGTGGYGYTF	TGTGCCAGCAGTTTCGGGACAGGGGGCTATGGCTACACCTTC
TRBJ1-1	-	-	TRBV6-5	CASSFRGTEAFF	TGTGCCAGCAGTTTCCGGGGGACTGAAGCTTTCTTT
TRBJ2-5	-	-	TRBV27	CASSDDKQTQYF	TGTGCCAGCAGTGATGACAAACAGACCCAGTACTTC
TRBJ1-3	once	-	TRBV9	CASSVRSSGNTIYF	TGTGCCAGCAGCGTAAGGAGCTCTGGAAACACCATATATTTT
TRBJ1-1	-	-	TRBV4-2	CASSQDRIKNTEAFF	TGTGCCAGCAGCCAAGACAGGATAAAGAACACTGAAGCTTTCTTT
TRBJ1-6	few	-	TRBV27	CASSSPARGHKNSPLHF	TGTGCCAGCAGTTCCCCTGCGCGAGGCCACAAGAATTCACCCCTCCACTTT
TRBJ1-1	-	-	TRBV30	CAFFKKQTLTEAFF	TGTGCCTTTTTTAAAAAACAGACCCTCACTGAAGCTTTCTTT
TRBJ1-5	-	-	TRBV3-1/TRBV3-2	CASSQELGRPQHF	TGTGCCAGCAGCCAAGAGTTAGGGAGGCCCCAGCATTTT
TRBJ2-5	-	-	TRBV9	CASSPHDTSWETQYF	TGTGCCAGCAGCCCCCACGACACCTCCTGGGAGACCCAGTACTTC
TRBJ2-3	-	-	TRBV5-1	CASSAVQTSSTDTQYF	TGCGCCAGCAGCGCAGTACAGACCTCTAGCACAGATACGCAGTATTTT
TRBJ2-7	-	TRBD1	TRBV5-1	CASSRQTGNYEQYF	TGCGCCAGCAGCCGCCAGACAGGGAACTACGAGCAGTACTTC
TRBJ1-3	-	-	TRBV30	CAWSAGLGNTIYF	TGTGCCTGGAGTGCAGGGTTAGGAAACACCATATATTTT
TRBJ2-1	-	TRBD1	TRBV18	CASSPTGASYNEQFF	TGTGCCAGCTCACCGACAGGGGCCTCCTACAATGAGCAGTTCTTC
TRBJ2-1	-	TRBD1	TRBV27	CASTPSTGTGAYNEQFF	TGTGCCAGCACCCCCTCCACCGGGACAGGGGCCTACAATGAGCAGTTCTTC
TRBJ1-1	-	-	TRBV6-2/TRBV6-3	CASSFGHGGTEAFF	TGTGCCAGCAGTTTTGGGCATGGAGGGACTGAAGCTTTCTTT
TRBJ1-2	-	-	TRBV2	CASSSQGIDYGYTF	TGTGCCAGCAGTTCACAGGGAATCGACTATGGCTACACCTTC
TRBJ1-2	once	-	TRBV2	CASSEGQRRTF	TGTGCCAGCAGTGAAGGGCAGCGGCGCACCTTC
TRBJ1-1	-	TRBD1	TRBV7-3	CASSLNRGHTEAFF	TGTGCCAGCAGCTTAAACAGGGGCCACACTGAAGCTTTCTTT
TRBJ2-7	-	TRBD1	TRBV7-2	CASSSGTGLIEQYF	TGTGCCAGCAGCTCCGGGACAGGCCTAATCGAGCAGTACTTC
TRBJ2-5	-	-	TRBV6-5	CASSRSRGETQYF	TGTGCCAGCAGTCGGAGCCGGGGAGAGACCCAGTACTTC
TRBJ2-3	-	-	TRBV5-1	CASSLQGVSDTQYF	TGCGCCAGCAGCTTGCAAGGGGTCTCAGATACGCAGTATTTT